Below, 26 T cell receptor beta chains from the same sample are listed, as sequenced in a study of response to subunit inactivated influenza vaccine. TCRdb reprocessed the RT-PCR reads with MiXCR, giving one entry per CDR3 protein. The table includes roughly 190,000 distinct CDR3 sequences, around an eighth detected once. The source material was CD8+ T cells sorted from PBMCs, sampled more than 4 days after vaccination. The receptor set was obtained from a man aged 50 or older who received an inactivated influenza vaccine.

The chain combines TRBV5-6 with TRBJ2-7; TRBD2 agrees at 10 bases. This CDR3 spans 14 amino acids. Trimming removed 4 bases from V and 2 bases from J; junction bases left unmatched: 3. Germline V gives CDR1 SGHDT, CDR2 YYEEEE. The CDR3 bases are TGTGCCAGCAGCGGAGCGGGAGGGGCCTACGAGCAGTACTTC. Amino acids: CASSGAGGAYEQYF.

In its sample, this clonotype was seen a few times. The chain has TRBV12-3 or TRBV12-4 and TRBJ1-1; perhaps TRBD1 as D (6 bases). The CDR3 is 16 residues long. V lost 1 base, J lost 0 bases, and 12 bases lay in between. This CDR3 reads CASSLDRVNMNTEAFF. CDR3 sequence (DNA): TGTGCCAGCAGTTTAGACAGGGTAAACATGAACACTGAAGCTTTCTTT.

This clonotype was recorded a few times. V gene TRBV12-3 or TRBV12-4 combines with J gene TRBJ2-1, with 7 bases that match TRBD1. This CDR3 has 17 residues. V shed 5 bases and J 3 bases; nucleotides not matched to a gene: 13. CDR3 sequence reads: CASSPQGFGGYYNEQFF. The CDR3, as DNA: TGTGCCAGCAGTCCACAGGGGTTTGGTGGCTACTACAATGAGCAGTTCTTC.

This clonotype has more than one count but fewer than ten. The rearrangement joins TRBV30 to TRBJ2-7, with 12 nucleotides matching TRBD2. Per the germline V gene, CDR1 is GTSNPN and CDR2 is SVGIG (reference sequence). Trimming at V came to 2 bases and at J to 0 bases, leaving 8 bases not matched to a gene. The CDR3 loop spans 17 amino acids. The CDR3 region has the DNA TGTGCCTGGAGTCTACGGACTAGCGGGGAGATCTCCTACGAGCAGTACTTC. Translating it yields CAWSLRTSGEISYEQYF.

The V and J genes are TRBV7-8 and TRBJ2-7; the D call may be TRBD1 or TRBD2 (6 bases each). The CDR3 contains 15 residues. V was pared by 5 bases and J by 4 bases, with 18 bases between. Per the germline V gene, CDR1 is SGHVS and CDR2 is FQNEAQ. In DNA, the CDR3 is TGTGCCAGCAGCCGGGGACTGGGGGGCATTTACGAGCAGTACTTC. Translation gives CASSRGLGGIYEQYF.

There are many counts of this clonotype. J is TRBJ2-1 and V is TRBV20-1; no firm D call. Germline V gene data show CDR1 as DFQATT and CDR2 as SNEGSKA (reference sequence). The CDR3 has 15 residues. Trimming cost V 1 base and J 2 bases, with 12 bases left between them. CDR3 sequence: CSARVLVGPYNEQFF. The CDR3 region has the DNA TGCAGTGCTAGAGTTCTAGTTGGACCCTACAATGAGCAGTTCTTC.

The chain uses TRBV6-1 and TRBJ2-1; 7 nucleotides match TRBD1. The CDR3 is made up of 13 amino acids. Germline V gives CDR1 MNHNS, CDR2 SASEGT. The junction had 5 bases not matched to a gene; V was cut back by 5 bases and J by 7 bases. CDR3 DNA: TGTGCCAGCAGTACAGGGGTTATGAATGAGCAGTTCTTC. Its translation: CASSTGVMNEQFF.

The table lists this clonotype with a few counts. The chain has TRBV5-6 and TRBJ2-5; 10 nucleotides match TRBD2. The CDR3 is 16 amino acids. CDR1 is SGHDT, CDR2 YYEEEE, per germline. Losses at the gene ends were 4 bases for V and 2 bases for J; bases not matched to a gene: 8. The CDR3 here is CASSLTSGTKQETQYF. DNA for the CDR3: TGTGCCAGCAGCCTTACTAGCGGGACTAAACAAGAGACCCAGTACTTC.

The rearrangement joins TRBV5-4 to TRBJ2-5; D is unresolved. CDR3 length: 17 residues. CDR1 is SGHNT and CDR2 is YYREEE in the germline V gene (reference sequence). The V gene lost 0 bases and the J gene lost 0 bases, with 15 bases spanning the gap. The CDR3: CASSLGLFESYQETQYF. For the CDR3, the DNA is TGTGCCAGCAGCTTGGGACTCTTCGAGTCGTACCAAGAGACCCAGTACTTC. Complete variable domain (other parts from reference TRBV5-4 and TRBJ2-5): ETGVTQSPTHLIKTRGQQVTLRCSSQSGHNTVSWYQQALGQGPQFIFQYYREEENGRGNFPPRFSGLQFPNYSSELNVNALELDDSALYLCASSLGLFESYQETQYFGPGTRLLVL.

This chain connects TRBV4-2 to TRBJ2-7; D is ambiguous. This CDR3 has 13 residues. Germline V CDR1 and CDR2: LGHNA, YNFKEQ. Trimming shortened V by 10 bases and J by 9 bases, and 22 bases separated the two germline ends. The DNA of the CDR3 is TGTGCCATGGGCACCGGGCCCGGATTCCCGCAGTACTTC. Protein: CAMGTGPGFPQYF.

There are a few counts of this clonotype. The chain has TRBV4-3 and TRBJ2-7; no definite D call. The CDR3 totals 15 residues. V lost 1 base to trimming and J lost 3 bases, with 13 bases between them. Per the germline V gene, CDR1 is LGHNA and CDR2 is YSLEER. CDR3 loop: CASSQAVTSNYEQYF. The CDR3 nucleotides are TGCGCCAGCAGCCAAGCTGTTACGTCCAACTACGAGCAGTACTTC.

This clonotype was seen many times. The CDR3 DNA follows: TGCGCCAGCAGCCAATTCCCCGACCTCGGACAGGAGGACGAGCAGTACTTC. The encoded protein is CASSQFPDLGQEDEQYF. J is TRBJ2-7 and V is TRBV4-1; 7 nucleotides align to TRBD1. Germline CDR1 and CDR2: MGHRA and YSYEKL. The CDR3 is 17 amino acids. Trimming at V came to 2 bases and at J to 5 bases, leaving 15 bases not matched to a gene.

The chain couples TRBV10-2 to TRBJ2-7; no firm D call. Trimming cost V 3 bases and J 2 bases, with 5 bases left between them. The CDR3 consists of 12 residues. Germline loops: CDR1 WSHSY, CDR2 SAAADI. The CDR3 sequence is CASSEATYEQYF. The CDR3 bases are TGCGCCAGCAGTGAAGCCACCTACGAGCAGTACTTC.

Only a few counts were recorded for this clonotype. In nucleotides, the CDR3 is TGTGCCAGCAGTTTACCTAGACCGGGACAGGGGAAGGCCAACGTCCTGACTTTC. It translates to CASSLPRPGQGKANVLTF. This chain joins TRBV11-1 and TRBJ2-6; TRBD1 aligns across 10 bases. Germline V gives CDR1 SGHAT, CDR2 FQDESV (reference sequence). V lost 6 bases and J lost 6; bases outside the gene matches: 14. CDR3 length: 18 residues.

This clonotype turned up a few times. This chain connects TRBV4-2 to TRBJ2-2; unclear D gene. The CDR3 is 15 amino acids. V was shortened by 1 base and J by 5 bases, with 11 bases between the two germline ends. Germline CDR1 LGHNA, CDR2 YNFKEQ. The CDR3 DNA reads TGTGCCAGCAGCCAAGTGGACGGGTGGACCGGGGAGCTGTTTTTT. Encoded protein: CASSQVDGWTGELFF.

This clonotype has more than one count but fewer than ten. The rearrangement links TRBV10-3 to TRBJ2-5; 11 nucleotides agree with TRBD2. V was clipped by 5 bases and J by 1 base; unmatched bases: 9. CDR1 is ENHRY and CDR2 is SYGVKD in the germline V gene. CDR3 length equals 17 residues. Written as DNA, the CDR3 is TGTGCCATCAGTCTGAAAGCGGGACTAGCGGCCCAAGAGACCCAGTACTTC. Translated, it gives CAISLKAGLAAQETQYF.

The V and J genes are TRBV6-1 and TRBJ2-5, with 9 positions matching TRBD1. The CDR3 length is 15 residues. Trimming cost V 4 bases and J 1 base; bases outside gene matches: 4. CDR1 is MNHNS and CDR2 is SASEGT in the germline V gene. CDR3 sequence reads: CASSVRDRVQETQYF. CDR3 DNA: TGTGCCAGCAGTGTCCGGGACAGGGTCCAAGAGACCCAGTACTTC.

The rearrangement links TRBV3-1 to TRBJ2-1; D ambiguous. Trimming shortened V by 0 bases and J by 10 bases, and 13 bases separated the two germline ends. This CDR3 has 14 residues. Germline CDR1 LGHDT, CDR2 YNNKEL (reference sequence). CDR3 loop: CASSQEGSDREQFF. In nucleotides, the CDR3 is TGTGCCAGCAGCCAAGAGGGGTCCGATCGGGAGCAGTTCTTC.

This clonotype was seen only a few times. This chain joins TRBV4-3 and TRBJ2-5, with 7 bases that match TRBD2. J lost 5 bases, V lost 8 bases, and 2 bases had no gene match. The CDR3 has 11 amino acids. Germline values: CDR1 LGHNA, CDR2 YSLEER. The CDR3, as DNA: TGCGCCAGCGGGGAGGGTGAGACCCAGTACTTC. It codes for CASGEGETQYF.

J is TRBJ2-2 and V is TRBV15; 8 nucleotides line up with TRBD1. With V trimmed by 3 bases and J by 2 bases, 8 bases remained unmatched. Germline-derived CDR1 and CDR2 are LNHNV and YYDKDF (reference sequence). This CDR3 spans 17 amino acids. This chain's CDR3 is CATSSSYRGSNTGELFF. The CDR3 DNA follows: TGTGCCACCAGCAGTAGTTACAGGGGGTCCAACACCGGGGAGCTGTTTTTT.

This clonotype was recorded a few times. One junction end does not reproduce the germline sequence, and a read error may be involved. This sequence joins TRBV7-9 and TRBJ1-4, with D possibly matching TRBD1 (6 bases). CDR3 length equals 17 residues. Looked up from germline, CDR1 is SEHNR and CDR2 is FQNEAQ (reference sequence). The DNA for the CDR3 is TGTGCCAGCAGATTAGGACAGTCGCCCGCAACTAATGAAAAACTGTTTTTT. This sequence encodes CASRLGQSPATNEKLFF.

This clonotype was observed a handful of times. J is TRBJ2-1 and V is TRBV9, with a possible D match to TRBD2 (6 bases). This CDR3 comprises 15 residues. Per the germline V gene, CDR1 is SGDLS and CDR2 is YYNGEE. V lost 0 bases, J lost 5 bases, and 12 bases lay in between. In DNA, the CDR3 is TGTGCCAGCAGCGTAGACGCTAGCGTAGACAATGAGCAGTTCTTC. It encodes CASSVDASVDNEQFF.

The chain has TRBV7-3 and TRBJ2-1; 13 nucleotides line up with TRBD2. CDR3 size: 17 residues. The V segment lost 5 bases and the J segment 6 bases; nucleotides outside the gene matches: 10. CDR1 is SGHTA, CDR2 FQGTGA, per germline. The CDR3 protein is CASSPLGLAGVPNEQFF. As DNA, the CDR3 is TGTGCCAGCAGCCCCCTAGGACTAGCGGGAGTCCCCAATGAGCAGTTCTTC.

The gene calls are TRBV20-1 and TRBJ1-1, with 7 bases lining up with TRBD1. Trimming at V came to 3 bases and at J to 4 bases, leaving 8 bases not matched to a gene. From germline, CDR1 is DFQATT and CDR2 SNEGSKA (reference sequence). The length of the CDR3 is 14 residues. The CDR3 spells CSASRGGLATEAFF. CDR3 DNA: TGCAGTGCTAGCCGAGGGGGCTTGGCCACTGAAGCTTTCTTT.

The chain recombines TRBV2 with TRBJ2-1; unclear D gene. CDR1 is SNHLY and CDR2 is FYNNEI in the germline V gene. Trimming cost V 7 bases and J 4 bases, with 14 bases left between them. CDR3 length: 14 residues. CDR3 coding DNA: TGTGCCAGCAATCTCGACGGAACGTACAATGAGCAGTTCTTC. Protein: CASNLDGTYNEQFF.

This clonotype occurred a few times. This chain links TRBV11-1 with TRBJ2-3; 14 bases line up with TRBD2. CDR1 is SGHAT, CDR2 FQDESV, per germline (reference sequence). The CDR3 spans 19 residues. Trimming took 5 bases from V and 5 from J; bases not matched to a gene: 15. CDR3 in DNA: TGTGCCAGCAGCCCTCCCAACCTAAGGACTAGCGGGGGGCGAGATACGCAGTATTTT. Its protein is CASSPPNLRTSGGRDTQYF.